One and the same sample provided the 4 T cell receptor beta chains below, sequenced in a study of long-term antiretroviral therapy in people with HIV. Investigators performed immunoSEQ version v3.0 at survey level. Generated by immunoSEQ multiplex PCR, the TCRdb table keeps only in-frame clones and is missing some. The data show 15,000 or so clones, with about 88% seen just once and more than 20% held by the top ten. The sample in question was unsorted PBMCs, obtained 2.1 years after starting antiretroviral therapy. The receptors here all came from a middle-aged woman with HIV.

The chain links TRBV7-2 to TRBJ2-2, with 14 nucleotides matching TRBD2. Germline V CDR1 and CDR2: SGHTA, FQGNSA. V lost 5 bases, J lost 13 bases, and 9 bases stayed unmatched. The CDR3 sequence is 15 residues long. The CDR3: CASSRLGTSGGVLFF. DNA of the CDR3: TGTGCCAGCAGCCGCCTTGGGACTAGCGGGGGAGTGCTGTTTTTT.

The rearrangement joins TRBV6-5 to TRBJ1-1; D gene uncertain. The CDR3 contains 14 residues. V was trimmed by 4 bases and J by 5 bases, leaving 14 bases between them. From germline, CDR1 is MNHEY and CDR2 SVGAGI. CDR3 nucleotide sequence: TGTGCCAGCAGTTCGTGGGGAGGGAGAACTGAAGCTTTCTTT. Amino acid sequence: CASSSWGGRTEAFF.

V and J are TRBV9 and TRBJ2-1; 7 bases agree with TRBD2. CDR1 SGDLS and CDR2 YYNGEE come from the germline V gene. V lost 2 bases and J lost 8; bases outside the gene matches: 10. CDR3 length: 15 amino acids. The CDR3 DNA reads as TGTGCCAGCAGCGTGGGTATAGGACTAGTCCATGAGCAGTTCTTC. Its translation: CASSVGIGLVHEQFF.

V is TRBV5-6 and J is TRBJ2-3, with D possibly matching TRBD2 (7 bases). The CDR3 covers 16 residues. V was clipped by 2 bases and J by 5 bases, with 18 bases between them. Germline CDR1 and CDR2: SGHDT and YYEEEE. CDR3 region: CASSFRGGAGGDTQYF. The CDR3 DNA reads as TGTGCCAGCAGCTTCCGAGGGGGGGCTGGGGGAGATACGCAGTATTTT.